This record looks at one T cell receptor beta chain sequence and its context. Its antigen is undetermined. These data come from a study of cytomegalovirus exposure and HLA in healthy donors. Whole-study results and caveats: It was reportedly the case that the classifier diagnosed cytomegalovirus status with high specificity and sensitivity. A likely sequencing artifact accounted for one observed cluster of highly shared sequence variants. Earlier analysis yielded a pattern in which most TCR beta V segments were productive about 90% or about 30% of the time. Near-uniform donor sequencing depth was presumed by presence/absence analyses.

CDR1 SGHRS and CDR2 YFSETQ come from the germline V gene. This CDR3 is built from 15 residues. Deletions cut 4 bases from V and 5 bases from J, with 19 bases between. PCR employed 60 Vbeta and 13 Jbeta primers. Clones were sequenced by immunoSEQ multiplex PCR, and TCRdb holds only the in-frame ones, with some missing. The sample includes approximately 210,000 clones, roughly 73% seen only once; the top ten take over 2%. The chain is built from TRBV5-1 and TRBJ2-7, with D tentatively TRBD1 (6 bases). Material for sequencing was PBMCs. The receptor comes from a woman aged 25-40 years in good health and CMV-seropositive. The CDR3 loop reads CASSPTGTTVDEQYF. CDR3 nucleotides: TGCGCCAGCAGCCCTACCGGGACAACGGTAGACGAGCAGTACTTC.